This T cell receptor (beta chain) was sequenced during a study of T and B cells in COVID-19 patients. Germline CDR1 reads SQVTM; CDR2 reads ANQGSEA. The CDR3 totals 14 residues. With 1 base clipped from V and 7 bases from J, the junction kept 9 bases outside the gene matches. Each TRB amplification used about 230-550 ng of genomic DNA from blood. TRB rearrangements were amplified by multiplex PCR with BIOMED2 TRB-A/B primers. TCRdb recomputed calls from the multiplex PCR reads with MiXCR, one row per CDR3 protein. This repertoire shows around 2,200 distinct CDR3 sequences, roughly a quarter found once; its top ten account for about three fifths.

This receptor was obtained from a human donor with active COVID-19. J is TRBJ1-2 and V is TRBV29-1; 7 bases match TRBD1. The sample was blood. The CDR3 region has the DNA TGCAGCGTTGAAGCGACAGGGACCCTCCGTGGCTACACCTTC. Amino acids: CSVEATGTLRGYTF.